This is a list of T cell receptor beta chains from one sample in a study of blood T cell repertoires in COVID-19. Sequencing used immunoSEQ multiplex PCR; TCRdb keeps in-frame clones, though not all of them. The data show 200,000 to 250,000 clones, 70% to 85% seen once. Sequenced material: peripheral blood. The receptors were gathered from an elderly man with acute or convalescent COVID-19. Both conserved end residues are part of each CDR3. D genes are given only for firm matches. Clone size is stated in some rows and not others, as once, few, many or a class when expanded.

d_call	clone_size	v_call	j_call	cdr3_nt	cdr3_aa
TRBD2	NA	TRBV7-3	TRBJ2-1	TGTGCCAGCAGCTCTCAGCGGGAGGGCCTCACCGGCAACAATGAGCAGTTCTTC	CASSSQREGLTGNNEQFF
NA	NA	TRBV2	TRBJ1-5	TGTGCCAGCAGTGCTAGACGACAGCAGCCCCAGCATTTT	CASSARRQQPQHF
NA	NA	TRBV24-1	TRBJ1-5	TGTGCCACCAGTATCGGGGGGTTAGGTGGCAATCAGCCCCAGCATTTT	CATSIGGLGGNQPQHF
TRBD1	NA	TRBV18	TRBJ2-7	TGTGCCAGCTCACCACGGGACAGGCGCTCCTACGAGCAGTACTTC	CASSPRDRRSYEQYF
TRBD1	few	TRBV5-4	TRBJ2-2	TGTGCCAGCAGCTTGGGGGCCCGGACAGGGAGGACCGGGGAGCTGTTTTTT	CASSLGARTGRTGELFF
NA	NA	TRBV7-9	TRBJ1-2	TGTGCCAGCAGCCCGGAGTGGTGGAAGGGACTAGGCTATGGCTACACCTTC	CASSPEWWKGLGYGYTF
NA	NA	TRBV18	TRBJ2-7	TGTGCCAGCTCACCCGGAAGGGGCGGTTTAATCTCCTACGAGCAGTACTTC	CASSPGRGGLISYEQYF
NA	NA	TRBV18	TRBJ1-1	TGTGCCAGCCAGTGGGGGCGGAACACTGAAGCTTTCTTT	CASQWGRNTEAFF
NA	NA	TRBV29-1	TRBJ1-2	TGCAGCGTTGAAGATCTCGGAGGCACGAACTATGGCTACACCTTC	CSVEDLGGTNYGYTF
TRBD1	NA	TRBV30	TRBJ1-4	TGTGCCTGGACCCGCCCCGGACAGGGGTGGAAGGAAAAACTGTTTTTT	CAWTRPGQGWKEKLFF
TRBD1	NA	TRBV28	TRBJ1-1	TGTGCCAGCAGTTTCGACAGGGGAACCACTGAAGCTTTCTTT	CASSFDRGTTEAFF
NA	NA	TRBV15	TRBJ1-3	TGTGCCACCAGCAGAGATACTATCTCTGGAAACACCATATATTTT	CATSRDTISGNTIYF
NA	NA	TRBV5-6	TRBJ1-6	TGTGCCAGCAGCTTGGGGCACAGGGACTATAATTCACCCCTCCACTTT	CASSLGHRDYNSPLHF
NA	NA	TRBV28	TRBJ1-2	TGTGCCAGCAGTTTATCGGTGCGGTCACTTGGCTACACCTTC	CASSLSVRSLGYTF
NA	NA	TRBV11-3	TRBJ2-5	TGTGCCAGCAGCCTTAGCAGGGTTAGCGAGACCCAGTACTTC	CASSLSRVSETQYF
TRBD2	NA	TRBV12-3/TRBV12-4	TRBJ2-7	TGTGCCAGCACCTCTACGGGGGGCTACGAGCAGTACTTC	CASTSTGGYEQYF
NA	NA	TRBV28	TRBJ1-2	TGTGCCAGCACCGGGGGGGGACAAATTAACTATGGCTACACCTTC	CASTGGGQINYGYTF
NA	NA	TRBV7-9	TRBJ1-4	TGTGCCAGCAGCCCTTTAGCAACTAATGAAAAACTGTTTTTT	CASSPLATNEKLFF
NA	NA	TRBV7-2	TRBJ2-1	TGTGCCAGCAGCTTAGGGAGTGAGCAGTTCTTC	CASSLGSEQFF
TRBD1	NA	TRBV27	TRBJ2-7	TGTGCCAGCAGTTTCCGGGACAGGGGGCCCTACGAGCAGTACTTC	CASSFRDRGPYEQYF